A single sample is the source of the 6 T cell receptor beta chains below, sequenced in a study of shared clonotypes between healthy human individuals. Only in-frame clones appear in the TCRdb table, and some are missing; sequencing was by immunoSEQ multiplex PCR. Found here are some 2.1 million clones, roughly 96% of them singletons; the top ten hold more than 0.1%. The sequenced sample was naive CD4+ T cells sorted from blood. Subset here: CD45RA+ positively selected. These receptors were collected from a man between 18 and 29 years old in good health.

The gene calls are TRBV6-5 and TRBJ2-2; D is possibly TRBD1 (6 bases). This CDR3 region has 16 residues. Trimming removed 2 bases at V and 7 bases at J, with 17 bases between. Germline assignment: CDR1 MNHEY and CDR2 SVGAGI. The CDR3 DNA sequence: TGTGCCAGCAGTTACGCGGGTTGGGGGCTGGGCGGGGAGCTGTTTTTT. This encodes CASSYAGWGLGGELFF.

The chain joins TRBV5-1 to TRBJ2-1; D gene uncertain. Trimming shortened V by 3 bases and J by 0 bases, and 13 bases separated the two germline ends. CDR3 size: 16 residues. The germline V gene encodes CDR1 SGHRS and CDR2 YFSETQ. CDR3 residues: CASSSTPFNSYNEQFF. The CDR3 DNA reads TGCGCCAGCAGCTCCACCCCATTTAACTCCTACAATGAGCAGTTCTTC.

The J gene is TRBJ2-7, the V gene TRBV7-2; TRBD2 agrees at 7 bases. The trim removed 6 bases at V and 1 base at J, leaving 3 bases unmatched. Per the germline V gene, CDR1 is SGHTA and CDR2 is FQGNSA. The CDR3 runs to 13 residues. The CDR3: CASRPSGSYEQYF. The CDR3 DNA follows: TGTGCCAGCAGGCCTAGCGGTTCCTACGAGCAGTACTTC.

This chain uses TRBV11-3 with TRBJ2-1; 13 positions agree with TRBD2. Trimming cost V 5 bases and J 5 bases; bases outside gene matches: 6. The germline V gene encodes CDR1 SGHNT and CDR2 YENEEA. This CDR3 contains 16 residues. The CDR3 DNA reads as TGTGCCAGCAGCCCTCACGGACTAGCGGGAGACAATGAGCAGTTCTTC. Translated, it gives CASSPHGLAGDNEQFF.

The chain joins TRBV7-2 to TRBJ2-7; 9 bases fit TRBD1. J gave up 0 bases and V 7 bases, and 7 bases lay outside the gene matches. Germline V gives CDR1 SGHTA, CDR2 FQGNSA. The CDR3 totals 15 residues. The CDR3 loop reads CASNLKTGGSYEQYF. The CDR3 region has the DNA TGTGCCAGCAACCTTAAGACAGGGGGCTCCTACGAGCAGTACTTC.

The rearrangement joins TRBV21-1 to TRBJ1-5; the D segment call TRBD1 is taken from the table without a DNA check. TRBV21-1 is flagged as a pseudogene. The length of the CDR3 is 14 residues. CDR3 nucleotides: TGTGCCAGCAGCAGCTTACAGGACAATCAGCCCCAGCATTTT. Protein sequence: CASSSLQDNQPQHF.